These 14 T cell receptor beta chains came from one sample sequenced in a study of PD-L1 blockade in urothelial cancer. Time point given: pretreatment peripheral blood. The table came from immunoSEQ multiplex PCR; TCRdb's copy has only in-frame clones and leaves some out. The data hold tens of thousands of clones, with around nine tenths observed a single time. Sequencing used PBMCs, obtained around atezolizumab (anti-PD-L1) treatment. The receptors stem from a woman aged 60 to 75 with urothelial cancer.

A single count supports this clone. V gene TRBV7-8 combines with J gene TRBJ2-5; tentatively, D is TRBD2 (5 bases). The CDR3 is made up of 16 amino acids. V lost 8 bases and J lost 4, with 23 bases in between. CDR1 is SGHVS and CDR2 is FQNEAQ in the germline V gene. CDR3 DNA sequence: TGTGCCAGCTCGCAAACTTCTGGGCGGGCGGGAGAGACCCAGTACTTC. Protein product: CASSQTSGRAGETQYF.

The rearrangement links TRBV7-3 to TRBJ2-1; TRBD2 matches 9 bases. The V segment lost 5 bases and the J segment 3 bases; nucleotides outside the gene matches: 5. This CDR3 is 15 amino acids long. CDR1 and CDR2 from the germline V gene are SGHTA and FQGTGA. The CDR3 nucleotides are TGTGCCAGCAGCCTTGGCGGGGGGGGCTACAATGAGCAGTTCTTC. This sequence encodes CASSLGGGGYNEQFF. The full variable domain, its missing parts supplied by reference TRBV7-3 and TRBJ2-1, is GAGVSQTPSNKVTEKGKYVELRCDPISGHTALYWYRQSLGQGPEFLIYFQGTGAADDSGLPNDRFFAVRPEGSVSTLKIQRTERGDSAVYLCASSLGGGGYNEQFFGPGTRLTVL.

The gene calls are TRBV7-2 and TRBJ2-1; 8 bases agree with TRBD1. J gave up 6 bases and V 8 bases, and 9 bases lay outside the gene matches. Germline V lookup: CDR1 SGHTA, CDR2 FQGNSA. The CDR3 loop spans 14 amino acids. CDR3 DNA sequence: TGTGCCAGCGTGAGGCAGGGGGCCCTCAATGAGCAGTTCTTC. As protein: CASVRQGALNEQFF.

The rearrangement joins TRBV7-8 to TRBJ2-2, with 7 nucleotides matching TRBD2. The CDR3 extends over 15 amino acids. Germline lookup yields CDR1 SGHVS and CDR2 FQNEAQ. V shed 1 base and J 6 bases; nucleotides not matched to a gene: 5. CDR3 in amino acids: CASSLVGGGAGELFF. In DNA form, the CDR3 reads TGTGCCAGCAGCTTAGTGGGGGGAGGGGCCGGGGAGCTGTTTTTT.

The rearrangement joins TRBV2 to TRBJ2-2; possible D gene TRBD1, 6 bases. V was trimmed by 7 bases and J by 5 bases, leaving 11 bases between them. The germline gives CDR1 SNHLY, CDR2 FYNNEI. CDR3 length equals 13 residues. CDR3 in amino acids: CASTPRGTGELFF. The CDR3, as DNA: TGTGCCAGCACCCCTAGGGGGACCGGGGAGCTGTTTTTT.

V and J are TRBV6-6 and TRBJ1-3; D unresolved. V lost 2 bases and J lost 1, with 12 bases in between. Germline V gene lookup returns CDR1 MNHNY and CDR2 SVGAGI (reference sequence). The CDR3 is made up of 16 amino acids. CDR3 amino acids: CASSYQHSSSGNTIYF. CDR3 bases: TGTGCCAGCAGTTACCAACACAGCAGTTCTGGAAACACCATATATTTT.

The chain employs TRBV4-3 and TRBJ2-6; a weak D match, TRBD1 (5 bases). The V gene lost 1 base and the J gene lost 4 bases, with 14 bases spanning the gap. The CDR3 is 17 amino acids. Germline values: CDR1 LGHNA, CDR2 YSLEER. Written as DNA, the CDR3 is TGCGCCAGCAGCCAAGGATTAGGGGCTTCGGGGGCCAACGTCCTGACTTTC. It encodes CASSQGLGASGANVLTF.

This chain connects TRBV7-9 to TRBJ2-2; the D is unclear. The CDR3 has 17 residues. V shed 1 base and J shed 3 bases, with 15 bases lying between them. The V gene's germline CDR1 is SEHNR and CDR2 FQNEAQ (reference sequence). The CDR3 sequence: CASSLGRDTRYTGELFF. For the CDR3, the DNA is TGTGCCAGCAGCTTAGGCCGAGACACCCGCTACACCGGGGAGCTGTTTTTT. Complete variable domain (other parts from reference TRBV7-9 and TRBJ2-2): DTGVSQNPRHKITKRGQNVTFRCDPISEHNRLYWYRQTLGQGPEFLTYFQNEAQLEKSRLLSDRFSAERPKGSFSTLEIQRTEQGDSAMYLCASSLGRDTRYTGELFFGEGSRLTVL.

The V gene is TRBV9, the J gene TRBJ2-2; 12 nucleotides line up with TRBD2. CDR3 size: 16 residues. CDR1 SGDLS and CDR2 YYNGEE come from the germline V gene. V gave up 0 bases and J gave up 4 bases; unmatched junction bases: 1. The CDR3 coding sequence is TGTGCCAGCAGCGTAGTGACTAGCGGGAGCACCGGGGAGCTGTTTTTT. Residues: CASSVVTSGSTGELFF.

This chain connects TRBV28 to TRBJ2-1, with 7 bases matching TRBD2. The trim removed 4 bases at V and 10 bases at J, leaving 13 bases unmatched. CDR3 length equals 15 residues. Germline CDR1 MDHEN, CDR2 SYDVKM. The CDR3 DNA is TGTGCCAGCAGTTCTAGCGGCATTGAGGGCGGCGAGCAGTTCTTC. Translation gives CASSSSGIEGGEQFF.

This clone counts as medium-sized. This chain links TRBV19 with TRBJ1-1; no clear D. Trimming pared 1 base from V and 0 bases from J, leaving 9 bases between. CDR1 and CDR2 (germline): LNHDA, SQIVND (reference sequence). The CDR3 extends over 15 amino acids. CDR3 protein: CASSIVGNLNTEAFF. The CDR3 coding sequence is TGTGCCAGTAGTATAGTTGGCAACCTGAACACTGAAGCTTTCTTT.

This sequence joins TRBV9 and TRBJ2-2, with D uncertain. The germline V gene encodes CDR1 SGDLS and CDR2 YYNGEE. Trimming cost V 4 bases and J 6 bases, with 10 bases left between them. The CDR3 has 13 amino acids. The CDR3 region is CASSSTVAGELFF. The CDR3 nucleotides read TGTGCCAGCAGCTCTACGGTGGCCGGGGAGCTGTTTTTT.

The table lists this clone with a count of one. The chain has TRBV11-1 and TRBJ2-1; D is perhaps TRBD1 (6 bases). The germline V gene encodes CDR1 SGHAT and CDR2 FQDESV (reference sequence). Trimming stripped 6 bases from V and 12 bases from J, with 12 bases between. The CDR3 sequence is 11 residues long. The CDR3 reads CASRNRVRQFF. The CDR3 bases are TGTGCCAGCAGGAACAGGGTGCGGCAGTTCTTC.

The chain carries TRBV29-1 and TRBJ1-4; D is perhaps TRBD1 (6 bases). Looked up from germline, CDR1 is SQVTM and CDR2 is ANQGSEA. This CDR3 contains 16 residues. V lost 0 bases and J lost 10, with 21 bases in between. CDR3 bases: TGCAGCGTTGAAGATCGGGCTTTGGGGGCGTCGGGAAAACTGTTTTTT. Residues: CSVEDRALGASGKLFF.